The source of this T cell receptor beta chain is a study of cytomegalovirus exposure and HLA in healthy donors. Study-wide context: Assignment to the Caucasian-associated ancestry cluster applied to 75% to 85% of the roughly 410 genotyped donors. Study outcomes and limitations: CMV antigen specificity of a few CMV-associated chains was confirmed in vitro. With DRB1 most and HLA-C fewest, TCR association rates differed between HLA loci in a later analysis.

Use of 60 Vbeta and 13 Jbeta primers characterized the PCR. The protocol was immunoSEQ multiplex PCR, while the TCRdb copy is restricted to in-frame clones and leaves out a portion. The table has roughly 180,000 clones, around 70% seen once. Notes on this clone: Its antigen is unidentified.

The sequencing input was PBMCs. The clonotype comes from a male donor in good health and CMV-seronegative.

CDR3 residues: CAWSLGTGGAEPQHF. In DNA form, the CDR3 reads TGTGCCTGGAGTTTAGGGACAGGGGGCGCGGAGCCCCAGCATTTT. V gene TRBV30 combines with J gene TRBJ1-5, with TRBD1 identical over 12 bases. Per germline, CDR1 GTSNPN and CDR2 SVGIG (reference sequence). This CDR3 region has 15 residues. V trimming: 2 bases; J trimming: 8 bases; junction bases outside the gene matches: 7.